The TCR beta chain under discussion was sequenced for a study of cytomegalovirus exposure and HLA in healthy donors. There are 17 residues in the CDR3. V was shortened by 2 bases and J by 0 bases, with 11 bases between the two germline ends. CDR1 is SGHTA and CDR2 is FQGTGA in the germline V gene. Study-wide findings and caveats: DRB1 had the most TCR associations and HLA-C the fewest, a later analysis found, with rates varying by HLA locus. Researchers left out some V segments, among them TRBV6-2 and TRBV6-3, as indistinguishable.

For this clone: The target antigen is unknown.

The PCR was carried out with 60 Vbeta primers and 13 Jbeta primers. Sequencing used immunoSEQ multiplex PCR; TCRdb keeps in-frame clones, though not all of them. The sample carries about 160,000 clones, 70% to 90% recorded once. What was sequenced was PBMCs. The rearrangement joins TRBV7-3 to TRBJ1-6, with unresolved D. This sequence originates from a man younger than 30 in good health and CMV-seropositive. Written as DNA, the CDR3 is TGTGCCAGCAGCTTACGTCCACACCTCTCCTATAATTCACCCCTCCACTTT. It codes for CASSLRPHLSYNSPLHF.